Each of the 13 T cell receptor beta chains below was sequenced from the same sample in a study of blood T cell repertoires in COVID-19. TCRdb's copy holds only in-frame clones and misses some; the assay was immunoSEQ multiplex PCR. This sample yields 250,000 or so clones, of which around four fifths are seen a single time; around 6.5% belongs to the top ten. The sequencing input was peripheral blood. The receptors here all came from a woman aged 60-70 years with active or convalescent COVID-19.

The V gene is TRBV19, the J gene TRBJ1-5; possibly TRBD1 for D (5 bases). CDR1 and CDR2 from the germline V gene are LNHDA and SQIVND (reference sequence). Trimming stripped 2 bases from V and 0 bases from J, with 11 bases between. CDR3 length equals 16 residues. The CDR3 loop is CASSILGGFSNQPQHF. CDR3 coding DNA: TGTGCCAGTAGTATATTGGGGGGATTTAGCAATCAGCCCCAGCATTTT. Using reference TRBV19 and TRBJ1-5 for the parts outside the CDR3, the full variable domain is DGGITQSPKYLFRKEGQNVTLSCEQNLNHDAMYWYRQDPGQGLRLIYYSQIVNDFQKGDIAEGYSVSREKKESFPLTVTSAQKNPTAFYLCASSILGGFSNQPQHFGDGTRLSIL.

DNA for the CDR3: TGTGCCTGGAGTGACAACGGGGATACGCAGTATTTT. Translated, it gives CAWSDNGDTQYF. J is TRBJ2-3 and V is TRBV30; unclear D gene. CDR1 and CDR2 from the germline V gene are GTSNPN and SVGIG (reference sequence). The CDR3 runs 12 residues. V gave up 1 base and J gave up 6 bases, with 8 bases separating them.

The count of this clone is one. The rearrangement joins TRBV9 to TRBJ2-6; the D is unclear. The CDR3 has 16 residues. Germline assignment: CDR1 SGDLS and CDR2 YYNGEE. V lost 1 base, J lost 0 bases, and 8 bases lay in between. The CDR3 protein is CASSVLYSSGANVLTF. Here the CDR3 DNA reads TGTGCCAGCAGCGTATTATACAGCTCTGGGGCCAACGTCCTGACTTTC.

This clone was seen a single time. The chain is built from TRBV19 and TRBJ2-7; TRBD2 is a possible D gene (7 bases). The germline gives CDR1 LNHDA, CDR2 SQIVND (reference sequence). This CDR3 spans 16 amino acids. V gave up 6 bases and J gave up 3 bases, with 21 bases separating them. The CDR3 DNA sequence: TGTGCCAGTAGGGAGGTAGGGGGTGCTAGCGGCTACGAGCAGTACTTC. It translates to CASREVGGASGYEQYF.

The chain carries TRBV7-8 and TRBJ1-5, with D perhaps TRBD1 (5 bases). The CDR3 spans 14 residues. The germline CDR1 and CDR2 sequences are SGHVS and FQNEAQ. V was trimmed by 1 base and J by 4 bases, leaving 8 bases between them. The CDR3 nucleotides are TGTGCCAGCAGCTTAGGGGGGGGGAATCAGCCCCAGCATTTT. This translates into CASSLGGGNQPQHF. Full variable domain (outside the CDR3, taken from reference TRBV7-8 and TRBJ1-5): GAGVSQSPRYKVAKRGQDVALRCDPISGHVSLFWYQQALGQGPEFLTYFQNEAQLDKSGLPSDRFFAERPEGSVSTLKIQRTQQEDSAVYLCASSLGGGNQPQHFGDGTRLSIL.

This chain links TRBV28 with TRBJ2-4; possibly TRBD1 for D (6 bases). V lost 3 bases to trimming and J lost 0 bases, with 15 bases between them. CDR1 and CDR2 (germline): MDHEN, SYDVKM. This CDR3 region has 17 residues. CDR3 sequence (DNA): TGTGCCAGCAGTTTCCCAGGACAGCCACGAGCCAAAAACATTCAGTACTTC. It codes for CASSFPGQPRAKNIQYF.

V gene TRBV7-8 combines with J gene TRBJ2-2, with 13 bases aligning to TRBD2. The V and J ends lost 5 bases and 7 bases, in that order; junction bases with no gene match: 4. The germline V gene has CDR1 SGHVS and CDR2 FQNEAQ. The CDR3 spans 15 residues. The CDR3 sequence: CASSPTSGRDGELFF. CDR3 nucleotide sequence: TGTGCCAGCAGCCCAACTAGCGGGAGGGACGGGGAGCTGTTTTTT.

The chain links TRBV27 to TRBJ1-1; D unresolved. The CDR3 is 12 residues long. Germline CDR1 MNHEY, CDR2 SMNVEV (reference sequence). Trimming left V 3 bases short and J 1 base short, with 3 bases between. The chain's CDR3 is CASSFGNTEAFF. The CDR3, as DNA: TGTGCCAGCAGTTTCGGGAACACTGAAGCTTTCTTT.

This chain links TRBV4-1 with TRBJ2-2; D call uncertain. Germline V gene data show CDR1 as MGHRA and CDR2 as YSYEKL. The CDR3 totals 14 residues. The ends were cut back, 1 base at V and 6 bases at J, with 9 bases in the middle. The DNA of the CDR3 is TGCGCCAGCAGCCAAGTCGGAGAGGCCGGGGAGCTGTTTTTT. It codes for CASSQVGEAGELFF.

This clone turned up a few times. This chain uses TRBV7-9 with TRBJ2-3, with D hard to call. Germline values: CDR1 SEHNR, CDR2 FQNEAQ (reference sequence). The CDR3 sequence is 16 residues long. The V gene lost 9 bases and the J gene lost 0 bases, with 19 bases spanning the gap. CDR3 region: CARKPLLAESTDTQYF. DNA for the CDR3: TGTGCCAGGAAACCCCTGCTGGCGGAAAGCACAGATACGCAGTATTTT.

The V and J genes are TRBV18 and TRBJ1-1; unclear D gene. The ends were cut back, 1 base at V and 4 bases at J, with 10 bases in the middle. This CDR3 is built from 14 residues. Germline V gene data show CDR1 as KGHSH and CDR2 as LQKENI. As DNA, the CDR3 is TGTGCCAGCTCACCACAGCCCCCCGCCACTGAAGCTTTCTTT. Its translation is CASSPQPPATEAFF. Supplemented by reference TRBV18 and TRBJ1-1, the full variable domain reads NAGVMQNPRHLVRRRGQEARLRCSPMKGHSHVYWYRQLPEEGLKFMVYLQKENIIDESGMPKERFSAEFPKEGPSILRIQQVVRGDSAAYFCASSPQPPATEAFFGQGTRLTVV.

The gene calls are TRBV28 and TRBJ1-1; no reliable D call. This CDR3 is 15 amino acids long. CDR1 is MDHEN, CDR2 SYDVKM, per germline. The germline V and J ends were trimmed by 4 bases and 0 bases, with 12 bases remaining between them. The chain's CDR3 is CASSWRGGMNTEAFF. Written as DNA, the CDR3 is TGTGCCAGCAGTTGGCGGGGAGGGATGAACACTGAAGCTTTCTTT. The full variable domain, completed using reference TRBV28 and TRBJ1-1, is DVKVTQSSRYLVKRTGEKVFLECVQDMDHENMFWYRQDPGLGLRLIYFSYDVKMKEKGDIPEGYSVSREKKERFSLILESASTNQTSMYLCASSWRGGMNTEAFFGQGTRLTVV.

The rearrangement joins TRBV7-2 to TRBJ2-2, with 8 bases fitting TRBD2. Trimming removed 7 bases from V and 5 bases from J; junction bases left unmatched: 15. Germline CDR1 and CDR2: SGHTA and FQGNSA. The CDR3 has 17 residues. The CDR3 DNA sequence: TGTGCCAGCACGCCACGGTCCAGCGGGGGAAAGACCGGGGAGCTGTTTTTT. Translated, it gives CASTPRSSGGKTGELFF.